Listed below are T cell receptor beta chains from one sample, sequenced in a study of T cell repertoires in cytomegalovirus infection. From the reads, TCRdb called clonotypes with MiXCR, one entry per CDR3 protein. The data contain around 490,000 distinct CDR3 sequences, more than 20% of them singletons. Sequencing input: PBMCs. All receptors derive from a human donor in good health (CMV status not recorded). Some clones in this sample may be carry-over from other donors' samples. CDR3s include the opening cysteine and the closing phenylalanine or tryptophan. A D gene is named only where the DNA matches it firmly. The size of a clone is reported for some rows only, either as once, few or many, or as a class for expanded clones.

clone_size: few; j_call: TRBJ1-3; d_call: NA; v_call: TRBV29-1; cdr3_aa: CSVGLGQVGNTIYF; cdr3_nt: TGCAGCGTTGGTCTGGGGCAAGTTGGAAACACCATATATTTT
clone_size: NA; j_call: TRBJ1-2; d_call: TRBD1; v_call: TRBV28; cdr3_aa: CASSRRGNGYTF; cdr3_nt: TGTGCCAGCAGTCGCAGGGGGAATGGCTACACCTTC
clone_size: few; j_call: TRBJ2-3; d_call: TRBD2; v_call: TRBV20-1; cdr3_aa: CSARAGTSGTSGDTQYF; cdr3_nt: TGCAGTGCTAGAGCCGGGACTAGCGGTACCTCCGGAGATACGCAGTATTTT
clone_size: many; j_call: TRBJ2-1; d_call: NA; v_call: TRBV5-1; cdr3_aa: CASSFTVAAHEQFF; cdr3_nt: TGCGCCAGCAGCTTCACCGTAGCAGCCCATGAGCAGTTCTTC
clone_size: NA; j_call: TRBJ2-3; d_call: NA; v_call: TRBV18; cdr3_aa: CASSPRGTGVGTDTQYF; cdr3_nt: TGTGCCAGCTCACCCCGAGGGACGGGGGTAGGCACAGATACGCAGTATTTT
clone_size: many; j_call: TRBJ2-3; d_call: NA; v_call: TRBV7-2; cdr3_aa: CASSLAQVTRDTQYF; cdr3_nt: TGTGCCAGCAGCTTAGCCCAAGTGACACGCGATACGCAGTATTTT
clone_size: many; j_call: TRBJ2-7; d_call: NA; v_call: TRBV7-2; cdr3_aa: CASSLIGGFGEQYF; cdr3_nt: TGTGCCAGCAGCTTAATCGGCGGCTTCGGCGAGCAGTACTTC
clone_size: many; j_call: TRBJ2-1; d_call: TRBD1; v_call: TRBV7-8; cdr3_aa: CASSLARRQGPTGNEQFF; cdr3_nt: TGTGCCAGCAGCTTAGCGCGCCGACAGGGGCCAACGGGCAATGAGCAGTTCTTC
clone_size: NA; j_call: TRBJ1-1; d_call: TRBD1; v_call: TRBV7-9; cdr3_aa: CASSLGTGGSEAFF; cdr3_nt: TGTGCCAGCAGCTTAGGGACAGGGGGAAGTGAAGCTTTCTTT
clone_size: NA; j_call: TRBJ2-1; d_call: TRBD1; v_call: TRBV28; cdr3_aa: CASSPPRTGDNEQFF; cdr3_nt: TGTGCCAGCAGTCCCCCTCGGACAGGGGACAATGAGCAGTTCTTC
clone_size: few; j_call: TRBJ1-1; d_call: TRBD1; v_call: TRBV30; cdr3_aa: CAWSVLYRGLGNTEAFF; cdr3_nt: TGTGCCTGGAGTGTACTTTACAGGGGGCTAGGGAACACTGAAGCTTTCTTT
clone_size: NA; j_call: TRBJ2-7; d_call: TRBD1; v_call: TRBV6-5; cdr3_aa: CASSGTGQYEQYF; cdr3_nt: TGTGCCAGCAGTGGGACAGGGCAGTACGAGCAGTACTTC
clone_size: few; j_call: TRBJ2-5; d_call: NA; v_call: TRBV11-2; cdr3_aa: CASSSFTAGPKETQYF; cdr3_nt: TGTGCCAGCAGCTCCTTCACGGCGGGACCCAAAGAGACCCAGTACTTC
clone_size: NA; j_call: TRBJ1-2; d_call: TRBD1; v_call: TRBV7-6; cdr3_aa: CASSPPGQGAPNYGYTF; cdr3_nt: TGTGCCAGCAGCCCCCCGGGACAGGGGGCACCAAACTATGGCTACACCTTC
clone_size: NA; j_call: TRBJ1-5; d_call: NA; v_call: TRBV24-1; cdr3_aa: CATSDFAGQPQHF; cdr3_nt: TGTGCCACCAGTGATTTTGCTGGTCAGCCCCAGCATTTT
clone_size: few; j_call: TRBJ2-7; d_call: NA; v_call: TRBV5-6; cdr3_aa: CASSSDTTYEQYF; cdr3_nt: TGTGCCAGCAGCTCTGACACTACCTACGAGCAGTACTTC
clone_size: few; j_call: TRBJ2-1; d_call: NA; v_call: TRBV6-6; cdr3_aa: CASKTTSHEQFF; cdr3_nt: TGTGCCAGCAAGACAACAAGCCATGAGCAGTTCTTC
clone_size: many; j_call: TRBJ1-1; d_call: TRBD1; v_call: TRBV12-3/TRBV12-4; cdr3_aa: CASTLRTGESTEAFF; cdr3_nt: TGTGCCAGCACCTTAAGGACAGGGGAGAGCACTGAAGCTTTCTTT
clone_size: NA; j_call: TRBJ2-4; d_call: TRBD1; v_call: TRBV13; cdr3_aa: CASSLSLTGEVKNIQYF; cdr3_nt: TGTGCCAGCAGCTTAAGTCTGACAGGGGAGGTCAAAAACATTCAGTACTTC
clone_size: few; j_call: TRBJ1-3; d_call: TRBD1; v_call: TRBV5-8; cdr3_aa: CASSPGTGAGNTIYF; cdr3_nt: TGTGCCAGCAGCCCCGGGACAGGGGCTGGAAACACCATATATTTT
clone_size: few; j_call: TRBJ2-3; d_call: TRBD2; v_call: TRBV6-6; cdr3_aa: CASGPGLAANTDTQYF; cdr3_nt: TGTGCCAGCGGACCGGGACTAGCGGCGAACACAGATACGCAGTATTTT
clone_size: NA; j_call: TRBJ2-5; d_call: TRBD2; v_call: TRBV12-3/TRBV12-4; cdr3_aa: CASSFQAGGGETQYF; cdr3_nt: TGTGCCAGCAGTTTTCAAGCGGGAGGTGGAGAGACCCAGTACTTC
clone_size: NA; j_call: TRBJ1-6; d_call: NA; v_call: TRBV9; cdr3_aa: CASSGDYNSPLHF; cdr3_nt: TGTGCCAGCAGCGGAGACTATAACTCACCCCTCCACTTT
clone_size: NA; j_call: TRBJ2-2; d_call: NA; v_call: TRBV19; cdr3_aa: CASSIEIGTGELFF; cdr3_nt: TGTGCCAGTAGTATAGAAATAGGCACCGGGGAGCTGTTTTTT
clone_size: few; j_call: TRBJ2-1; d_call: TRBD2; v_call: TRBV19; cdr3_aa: CASSFSGRGAQQFF; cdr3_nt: TGTGCCAGTAGTTTTAGCGGGAGGGGCGCTCAGCAGTTCTTC
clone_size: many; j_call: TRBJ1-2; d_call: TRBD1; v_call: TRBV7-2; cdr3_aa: CASSLSPGGVNYGYTF; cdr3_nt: TGTGCCAGCAGCTTATCCCCAGGGGGCGTTAACTATGGCTACACCTTC
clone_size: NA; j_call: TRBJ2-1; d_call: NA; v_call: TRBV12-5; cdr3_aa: CASGASRTLFDEQFF; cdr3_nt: TGTGCTAGTGGTGCCAGCAGGACTCTCTTTGATGAGCAGTTCTTC
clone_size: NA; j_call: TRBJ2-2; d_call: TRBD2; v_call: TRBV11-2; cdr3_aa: CASSLGGREGRDTGELFF; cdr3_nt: TGTGCCAGCAGCTTAGGGGGGCGGGAGGGCCGGGACACCGGGGAGCTGTTTTTT
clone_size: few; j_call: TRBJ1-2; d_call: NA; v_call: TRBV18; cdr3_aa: CASSPGPTSAYGYTF; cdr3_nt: TGTGCCAGCTCCCCCGGACCTACTTCGGCCTATGGCTACACCTTC
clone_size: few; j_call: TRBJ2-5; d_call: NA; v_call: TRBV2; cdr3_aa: CASGDGWETQYF; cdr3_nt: TGTGCCAGCGGAGACGGCTGGGAGACCCAGTACTTC
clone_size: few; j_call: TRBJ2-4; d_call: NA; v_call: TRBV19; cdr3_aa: CASSITAPTSIAKNIQYF; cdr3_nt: TGTGCCAGTAGTATCACAGCCCCAACGTCTATAGCCAAAAACATTCAGTACTTC
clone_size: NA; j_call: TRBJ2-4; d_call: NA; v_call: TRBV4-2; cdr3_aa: CASSQDLPGLGGAKNIQYF; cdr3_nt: TGTGCCAGCAGCCAAGATCTTCCGGGACTCGGGGGAGCCAAAAACATTCAGTACTTC
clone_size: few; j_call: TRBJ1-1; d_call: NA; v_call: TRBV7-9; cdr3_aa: CASSLYRRKNTEAFF; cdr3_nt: TGTGCCAGCAGCTTGTACAGGCGGAAGAACACTGAAGCTTTCTTT
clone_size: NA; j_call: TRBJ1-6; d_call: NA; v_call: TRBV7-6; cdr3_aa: CAGRQAQNNSPLHF; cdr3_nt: TGTGCCGGACGACAGGCCCAAAATAATTCACCCCTCCACTTT
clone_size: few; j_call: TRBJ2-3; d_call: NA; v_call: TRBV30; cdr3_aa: CAWSLGTDTQYF; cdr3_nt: TGTGCCTGGAGTCTTGGCACAGATACGCAGTATTTT
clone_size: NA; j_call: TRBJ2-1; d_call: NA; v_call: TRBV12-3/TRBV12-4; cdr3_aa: CASSLNFRGNEQFF; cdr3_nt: TGTGCCAGCAGTTTAAACTTTAGGGGGAATGAGCAGTTCTTC
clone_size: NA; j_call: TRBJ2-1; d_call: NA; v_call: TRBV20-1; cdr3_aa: CSAPGTPDYNEQFF; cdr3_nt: TGCAGTGCCCCCGGGACCCCGGACTACAATGAGCAGTTCTTC
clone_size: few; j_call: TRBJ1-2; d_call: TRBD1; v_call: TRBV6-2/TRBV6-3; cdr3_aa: CASSWTGRGYTF; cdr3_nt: TGTGCCAGCAGTTGGACAGGGAGAGGCTACACCTTC
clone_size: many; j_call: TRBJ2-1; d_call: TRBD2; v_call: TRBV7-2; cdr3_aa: CASSLGREHNEQFF; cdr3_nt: TGTGCCAGCAGCTTGGGGCGGGAGCATAATGAGCAGTTCTTC